The source of this T cell receptor (beta chain) is a study of blood T cells in healthy people across ages. Across the study: Per two T cells, about one barcoded beta molecule was captured through template switching. Whole-study results and caveats: PBMC samples, being unsorted, prevented any conclusive comparison of naive and antigen-experienced cells. The study regarded diversity estimates from one million T cells as underestimates.

A second PCR, run for roughly 7 to 12 cycles, used a sample-barcoded 5' primer plus a J-beta primer mix. Samples each returned at least 3 million CDR3-containing paired-end reads. TCRdb ran MiXCR on the 5' RACE reads and lists one entry per CDR3 protein. Of 790,000 or so distinct CDR3 sequences detected, roughly 46% appear once; the ten largest clones hold roughly 18%. This clonotype showed up just a few times. Its antigen is still unknown. Material for sequencing was blood. The source is an older man in good health.

CDR3 sequence (DNA): TGCAGTGCTAGCGACCCTCGGACTAGCGGGTTGCCATTTGTTCAGTACTTC. It is translated as CSASDPRTSGLPFVQYF. This chain links TRBV20-1 with TRBJ2-4; 11 nucleotides match TRBD2. With V trimmed by 3 bases and J by 11 bases, 18 bases remained unmatched. Germline CDR1 is DFQATT and CDR2 is SNEGSKA (reference sequence). This CDR3 spans 17 amino acids.